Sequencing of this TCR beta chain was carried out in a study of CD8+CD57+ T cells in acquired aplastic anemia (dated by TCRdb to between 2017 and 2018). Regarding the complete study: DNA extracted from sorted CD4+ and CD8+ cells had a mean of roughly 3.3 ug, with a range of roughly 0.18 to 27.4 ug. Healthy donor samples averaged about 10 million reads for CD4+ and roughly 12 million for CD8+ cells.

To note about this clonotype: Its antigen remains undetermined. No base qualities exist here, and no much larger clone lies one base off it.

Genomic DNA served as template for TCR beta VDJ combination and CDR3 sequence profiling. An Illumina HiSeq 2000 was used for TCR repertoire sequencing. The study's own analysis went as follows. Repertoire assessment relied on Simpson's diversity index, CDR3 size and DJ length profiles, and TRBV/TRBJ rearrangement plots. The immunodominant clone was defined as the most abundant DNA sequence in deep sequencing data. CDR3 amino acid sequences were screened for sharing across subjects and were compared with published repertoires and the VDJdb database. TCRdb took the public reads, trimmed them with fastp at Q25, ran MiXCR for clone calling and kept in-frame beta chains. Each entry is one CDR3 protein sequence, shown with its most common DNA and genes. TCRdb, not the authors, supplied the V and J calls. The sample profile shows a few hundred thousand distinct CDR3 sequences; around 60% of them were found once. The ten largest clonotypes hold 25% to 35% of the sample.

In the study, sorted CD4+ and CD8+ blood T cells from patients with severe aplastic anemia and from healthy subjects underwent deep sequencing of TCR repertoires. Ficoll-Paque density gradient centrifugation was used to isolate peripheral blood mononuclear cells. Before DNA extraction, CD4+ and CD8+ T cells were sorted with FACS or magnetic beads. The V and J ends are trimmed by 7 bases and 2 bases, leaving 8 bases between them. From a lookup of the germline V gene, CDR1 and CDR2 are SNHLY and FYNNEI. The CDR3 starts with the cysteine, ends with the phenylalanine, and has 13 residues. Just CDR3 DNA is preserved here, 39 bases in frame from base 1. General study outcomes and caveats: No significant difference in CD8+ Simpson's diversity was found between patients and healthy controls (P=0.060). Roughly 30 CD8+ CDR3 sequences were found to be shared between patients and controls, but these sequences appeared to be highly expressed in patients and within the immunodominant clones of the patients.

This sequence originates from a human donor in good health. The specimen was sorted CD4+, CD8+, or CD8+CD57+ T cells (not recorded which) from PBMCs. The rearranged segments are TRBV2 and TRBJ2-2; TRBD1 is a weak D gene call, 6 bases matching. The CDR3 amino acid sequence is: CASNRENTGELFF. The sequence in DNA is TGTGCCAGCAACAGGGAAAACACCGGGGAGCTGTTTTTT.